This is a list of T cell receptor beta chains from one sample in a study of blood T cells in healthy people across ages. TCRdb processed the 5' RACE reads anew with MiXCR; each CDR3 protein has one entry. Here the sample spans 800,000 to 950,000 distinct CDR3 sequences, under 40% being singletons. Sequenced material: blood. These receptors came from a man between 18 and 29 years old in good health. Each CDR3 is given with its conserved first and last residue. D genes are given only for firm matches. Not every row has a clone size; where given, it reads once, few, many or a size class.

CDR3 DNA	CDR3 protein	J gene	CDR3 length	V gene	clone size	D gene
TGCGCCAGCAGCCATGGACAGGGTGGCGAGCAGTACTTC	CASSHGQGGEQYF	TRBJ2-7	13	TRBV4-1	-	TRBD1
TGTGCCAGCAGCGTAGCTCCAGCGGGGGGGTTAGATACGCAGTATTTT	CASSVAPAGGLDTQYF	TRBJ2-3	16	TRBV9	-	TRBD2
TGCAGCCTAAAAGGGACAGGGGCGAACAATGAGCAGTTCTTC	CSLKGTGANNEQFF	TRBJ2-1	14	TRBV29-1	many	TRBD1
TGTGCCAGCAGCGTAGGTCGGGGCGACTACGAGCAGTACTTC	CASSVGRGDYEQYF	TRBJ2-7	14	TRBV9	-	-
TGTGCCAGCAGCCCGAGGAAAGACACCGGGATGAACACTGAAGCTTTCTTT	CASSPRKDTGMNTEAFF	TRBJ1-1	17	TRBV4-2	-	-
TGTGCCATCAGTGAGATATACAGGGGGATTAGCAATCAGCCCCAGCATTTT	CAISEIYRGISNQPQHF	TRBJ1-5	17	TRBV10-3	-	TRBD1
TGTGCCAGCAGCTTAGCAGGGGCCTTAGCCAAAAACATTCAGTACTTC	CASSLAGALAKNIQYF	TRBJ2-4	16	TRBV7-2	-	-
TGCAGTGCTAGCCCAAACAGGGGGCGCAGGGAGACCCAGTACTTC	CSASPNRGRRETQYF	TRBJ2-5	15	TRBV20-1	-	TRBD1
TGTGCCAGCAGCCAAAGACAGGGCGGTAATGAAAAACTGTTTTTT	CASSQRQGGNEKLFF	TRBJ1-4	15	TRBV7-2	many	TRBD1
TGCGCCAGCAGCGTAGGGACAGGGATCTACGAGCAGTACTTC	CASSVGTGIYEQYF	TRBJ2-7	14	TRBV4-1	many	TRBD1
TGTGCCAGTCATGGGCGCTGGGACACCGGGGAGCTGTTTTTT	CASHGRWDTGELFF	TRBJ2-2	14	TRBV6-5	-	-
TGTGCCAGCAGTCGAGGGGACTTAGGTAGTGAGCAGTACTTC	CASSRGDLGSEQYF	TRBJ2-7	14	TRBV12-3/TRBV12-4	-	-
TGTGCCAGCAGTTACGGGTATACGTACGAGCAGTACTTC	CASSYGYTYEQYF	TRBJ2-7	13	TRBV6-2/TRBV6-3	-	-
TGTGCCTGGAGTTTAGGGACAGGCGAGCAGTACTTC	CAWSLGTGEQYF	TRBJ2-7	12	TRBV30	-	TRBD1
TGCAGTGCCAGTGGTGTGACAGGGATCAATCAGCCCCAGCATTTT	CSASGVTGINQPQHF	TRBJ1-5	15	TRBV20-1	-	TRBD1
TGTGCCAGCAGTTTAGGAGGGCCCAACTATAGCTACACCTTC	CASSLGGPNYSYTF	TRBJ1-2	14	TRBV12-3/TRBV12-4	-	-
TGTGCCAGCAGTTACCTTGGGACATCCACCACCACTGAAGCTTTCTTT	CASSYLGTSTTTEAFF	TRBJ1-1	16	TRBV6-5	few	-
TGTGCCAGCAGTCCCTCCGAGGTCCTGACTTTC	CASSPSEVLTF	TRBJ2-6	11	TRBV12-3/TRBV12-4	few	-
TGCAGTGCGAGGACTAGCGCCTACAATGAGCAGTACTTC	CSARTSAYNEQYF	TRBJ2-7	13	TRBV20-1	few	TRBD2
TGTGCCAGCAGTGTCGAGGGTTTTGGAACTGAAGCTTTCTTT	CASSVEGFGTEAFF	TRBJ1-1	14	TRBV12-3/TRBV12-4	-	-
TGCGCCAGCAGCCAAGCAGCGGGCACCTCCTACGAGCAGTACTTC	CASSQAAGTSYEQYF	TRBJ2-7	15	TRBV4-1	-	-
TGTGCCAGCAGCATAGGGGCCGGAGCCGGCTACAATGAGCAGTACTTC	CASSIGAGAGYNEQYF	TRBJ2-7	16	TRBV7-3	-	-
TGCAGTGCTAGAATCGGACAGGGGGACTACAATGAGCAGTTCTTC	CSARIGQGDYNEQFF	TRBJ2-1	15	TRBV20-1	-	TRBD1
TGCAGCGTCCGGGACAGGGGTCTAACTAATGAAAAACTGTTTTTT	CSVRDRGLTNEKLFF	TRBJ1-4	15	TRBV29-1	-	TRBD1
TGTGCCAGCAGTTCCGACTCCTCCCATGAGCAGTTCTTC	CASSSDSSHEQFF	TRBJ2-1	13	TRBV6-9	few	-
TGTGCCAGCAGGGCGAAAAATTCACCCCTCCACTTT	CASRAKNSPLHF	TRBJ1-6	12	TRBV5-5	-	-
TGTGCCAGCAGTGATGGGACAGGGGAACTCCACGAGCAGTTCTTC	CASSDGTGELHEQFF	TRBJ2-1	15	TRBV6-1	-	TRBD1
TGTGCCAGCAGTCCCTCGAGTTGGGGCACAGATACGCAGTATTTT	CASSPSSWGTDTQYF	TRBJ2-3	15	TRBV28	-	-
TGCAGCGTTGACGGAGGCTCTGGGGCCAACGTCCTGACTTTC	CSVDGGSGANVLTF	TRBJ2-6	14	TRBV29-1	-	-
TGCAGTGCTAGAGATACTAGCGGGGGCAGGGTCGATACGCAGTATTTT	CSARDTSGGRVDTQYF	TRBJ2-3	16	TRBV20-1	-	TRBD2
TGTGCCAGCAGTGGGACCTTCAATGAGCAGTACTTC	CASSGTFNEQYF	TRBJ2-7	12	TRBV12-3/TRBV12-4	-	-
TGTGCCAGCAGTGAACGTGTGAACACTGAAGCTTTCTTT	CASSERVNTEAFF	TRBJ1-1	13	TRBV2	many	-
TGTGCCAGCAGCTTAGATGCGGGGTTCTCCTACAATGAGCAGTACTTC	CASSLDAGFSYNEQYF	TRBJ2-7	16	TRBV7-8	few	-
TGTGCCAGCAATGTCGAGGGGAAGCTGTTTTTT	CASNVEGKLFF	TRBJ2-2	11	TRBV12-3/TRBV12-4	-	-